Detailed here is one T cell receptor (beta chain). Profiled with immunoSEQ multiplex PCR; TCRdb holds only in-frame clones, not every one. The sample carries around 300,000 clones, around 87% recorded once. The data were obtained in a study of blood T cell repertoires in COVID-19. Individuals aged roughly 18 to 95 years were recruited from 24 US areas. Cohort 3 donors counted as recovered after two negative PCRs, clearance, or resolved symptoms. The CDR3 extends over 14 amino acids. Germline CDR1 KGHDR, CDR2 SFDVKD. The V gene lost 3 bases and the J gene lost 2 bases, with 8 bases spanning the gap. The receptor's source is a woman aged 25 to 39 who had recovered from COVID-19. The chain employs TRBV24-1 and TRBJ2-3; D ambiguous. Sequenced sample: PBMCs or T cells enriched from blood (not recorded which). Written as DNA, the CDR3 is TGTGCCACCAGTGATCCCCAGTCCACAGATACGCAGTATTTT. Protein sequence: CATSDPQSTDTQYF.